Presented here are 18 T cell receptor beta chains from one specimen sequenced in a study of blood T cell repertoires in COVID-19. Profiled with immunoSEQ multiplex PCR; TCRdb holds only in-frame clones, not every one. The sample carries roughly 100,000 clones, roughly 80% recorded once. Sequencing was performed on peripheral blood. The receptors were gathered from a woman older than 75 with active or convalescent COVID-19.

The chain combines TRBV28 with TRBJ1-5; 8 bases fit TRBD1. CDR3 length: 12 residues. Germline CDR1 MDHEN, CDR2 SYDVKM. DNA of the CDR3: TGTTCAACCAGGGGGCCCAATCAGCCCCAGCATTTT. This encodes CSTRGPNQPQHF.

The chain links TRBV7-9 to TRBJ1-5; D unclear. Trimming left V 5 bases short and J 6 bases short, with 11 bases between. Per the germline V gene, CDR1 is SEHNR and CDR2 is FQNEAQ (reference sequence). This CDR3 comprises 13 residues. The CDR3 loop is CASSPAEGQPQHF. The CDR3 DNA sequence: TGTGCCAGCAGCCCCGCGGAAGGTCAGCCCCAGCATTTT.

The chain employs TRBV29-1 and TRBJ1-4; tentatively, D is TRBD1 (5 bases). Trimming pared 0 bases from V and 14 bases from J, leaving 10 bases between. The CDR3 runs 11 residues. Germline lookup yields CDR1 SQVTM and CDR2 ANQGSEA. In nucleotides, the CDR3 is TGCAGCGTTGAAGATCGGGGGAAGCTGTTTTTT. Its translation is CSVEDRGKLFF. Combining the CDR3 with reference TRBV29-1 and TRBJ1-4 gives the whole variable domain SAVISQKPSRDICQRGTSLTIQCQVDSQVTMMFWYRQQPGQSLTLIATANQGSEATYESGFVIDKFPISRPNLTFSTLTVSNMSPEDSSIYLCSVEDRGKLFFGSGTQLSVL.

This rearrangement joins TRBV3-1 (or the pseudogene TRBV3-2) to TRBJ1-5; D gene unclear. The V gene's germline CDR1 is LGHDT and CDR2 YNNKEL (reference sequence). CDR3 length equals 15 residues. Between the trimmed V and J ends, which lost 4 bases and 0 bases, there was a span of 10 bases. In DNA, the CDR3 is TGTGCCAGCAGCCCTGGACTGGATAGCAATCAGCCCCAGCATTTT. Its translation is CASSPGLDSNQPQHF.

The chain carries TRBV23-1 and TRBJ1-1, with D perhaps TRBD1 (6 bases). TRBV23-1 is an open reading frame, and its role is uncertain. V lost 4 bases and J 5 bases, leaving 11 bases between the germline ends. The CDR3 totals 13 residues. The CDR3 loop reads CASSLKGGTEAFF. Here the CDR3 DNA reads TGCGCCAGCAGTCTTAAAGGGGGAACTGAAGCTTTCTTT.

The chain recombines TRBV6-4 with TRBJ1-1; D perhaps matches TRBD1 (6 bases). Per germline, CDR1 MRHNA and CDR2 SNTAGT. The V and J ends lost 5 bases and 5 bases respectively, with 12 bases between them. CDR3 size: 13 residues. This CDR3 is CASSFTRGTEAFF. The CDR3 nucleotides are TGTGCCAGCAGTTTTACCAGGGGAACTGAAGCTTTCTTT.

This clone occurred a few times. The rearrangement links TRBV5-1 to TRBJ2-3; the D is unclear. Germline assignment: CDR1 SGHRS and CDR2 YFSETQ. The CDR3 runs 13 residues. Trimming shortened V by 3 bases and J by 4 bases, and 9 bases separated the two germline ends. This CDR3 is CASSYDWSDTQYF. CDR3 in DNA: TGCGCCAGCAGCTACGACTGGTCAGATACGCAGTATTTT.

V usage is TRBV3-1 (or the pseudogene TRBV3-2) and J usage is TRBJ1-2; 7 bases are a match to TRBD1. Germline trimming cut 4 bases from V and 7 bases from J; bases unmatched to any gene: 9. Germline CDR1 reads LGHDT; CDR2 reads YNNKEL (reference sequence). CDR3 length: 14 amino acids. The CDR3 spells CASSRATGSAGYTF. CDR3 DNA sequence: TGTGCCAGCAGCCGAGCGACAGGGAGCGCTGGCTACACCTTC.

The chain's CDR3 is CASSEPASGRLDEQYF. CDR3 DNA: TGCGCCAGCAGTGAACCGGCTAGCGGGAGGCTGGACGAGCAGTACTTC. This rearrangement joins TRBV10-1 to TRBJ2-7; 11 bases line up with TRBD2. V dropped 3 bases and J dropped 5; count of bases not matched to a gene: 9. Germline V gene data show CDR1 as WNHNN and CDR2 as SYGVQD (reference sequence). CDR3 length: 16 residues.

The chain employs TRBV5-1 and TRBJ2-5, with D unclear. CDR1 is SGHRS and CDR2 is YFSETQ in the germline V gene. This CDR3 is built from 13 residues. Trimming shortened V by 3 bases and J by 5 bases, and 11 bases separated the two germline ends. Here the CDR3 DNA reads TGCGCCAGCAGCTGGGCGATGGTGGAGACCCAGTACTTC. Translating gives CASSWAMVETQYF.

CDR3 loop: CASLGVFGANVLTF. The CDR3 DNA reads as TGTGCCAGCCTAGGGGTTTTTGGGGCCAACGTCCTGACTTTC. The V gene is TRBV6-5, the J gene TRBJ2-6, with a weak D call TRBD1 (5 bases). V lost 8 bases and J 3 bases, leaving 11 bases between the germline ends. The length of the CDR3 is 14 residues. The germline CDR1 and CDR2 sequences are MNHEY and SVGAGI.

V is TRBV11-3 and J is TRBJ2-7; D possibly corresponds to TRBD2 (6 bases). The CDR3 loop spans 13 amino acids. The V and J ends lost 5 bases and 7 bases respectively, with 15 bases between them. Looked up from germline, CDR1 is SGHNT and CDR2 is YENEEA. The CDR3, as DNA: TGTGCCAGCAGCCCGGGACGGACTAAAGAGCAGTACTTC. Its protein product is CASSPGRTKEQYF.

CDR3 residues: CASSPTGVRTDTQYF. The DNA of the CDR3 is TGTGCCAGCAGTCCTACAGGGGTGCGCACAGATACGCAGTATTTT. V usage is TRBV28 and J usage is TRBJ2-3; 7 bases match TRBD1. J lost 1 base, V lost 5 bases, and 6 bases had no gene match. CDR1 and CDR2 from the germline V gene are MDHEN and SYDVKM. CDR3 length equals 15 residues.

This clone was seen more than once but under ten times. CDR3 in DNA: TGCAGCGTTGAAGTAGGACTAGCGGGGGCTGGAGGCACAGATACGCAGTATTTT. This gives the protein CSVEVGLAGAGGTDTQYF. V is TRBV29-1 and J is TRBJ2-3, with 13 bases matching TRBD2. The CDR3 has 18 residues. The germline CDR1 and CDR2 sequences are SQVTM and ANQGSEA. V was clipped by 1 base and J by 1 base; unmatched bases: 8.

The chain combines TRBV19 with TRBJ2-7; 9 nucleotides line up with TRBD1. The J segment lost 5 bases and the V segment lost 7 bases, leaving 9 bases of the junction unmatched. Germline V gives CDR1 LNHDA, CDR2 SQIVND (reference sequence). This CDR3 has 14 amino acids. As DNA, the CDR3 is TGTGCCAGTAACGCCGGGACAGGGATCCACGAGCAGTACTTC. Protein sequence: CASNAGTGIHEQYF.

The chain links TRBV11-3 to TRBJ2-1; D is possibly TRBD2 (6 bases). V shed 3 bases and J shed 8 bases, with 17 bases lying between them. The CDR3 is 15 residues long. The germline V gene has CDR1 SGHNT and CDR2 YENEEA. This CDR3 is CASSFWLAISHEQFF. CDR3 DNA sequence: TGTGCCAGCAGCTTTTGGCTAGCGATCTCCCATGAGCAGTTCTTC.

The gene calls are TRBV3-1 (or the pseudogene TRBV3-2) and TRBJ2-7; tentative D call: TRBD2 (6 bases). V lost 5 bases and J 0 bases, leaving 14 bases between the germline ends. Germline V gene data show CDR1 as LGHDT and CDR2 as YNNKEL (reference sequence). The CDR3 consists of 15 residues. This CDR3 is CASSWRHGSSYEQYF. The CDR3 coding sequence is TGTGCCAGCAGCTGGCGGCACGGGAGCTCCTACGAGCAGTACTTC.

This clone came up a few times. CDR3 bases: TGCGCCAGCAGCTGGGGGGACAGTGTTATGAACACTGAAGCTTTCTTT. Translating gives CASSWGDSVMNTEAFF. V is TRBV5-1 and J is TRBJ1-1, with 7 bases lining up with TRBD1. Trimming at V came to 3 bases and at J to 0 bases, leaving 8 bases not matched to a gene. The CDR3 length is 16 residues. Germline assignment: CDR1 SGHRS and CDR2 YFSETQ.